This T cell receptor beta chain was recorded in a study of PD-1 blockade in classical Hodgkin lymphoma. Study at large: Patients had nivolumab dosed at 3 mg/kg, delivered intravenously every 2 weeks.

The germline V gene encodes CDR1 MNHEY and CDR2 SVGAGI. Trimming removed 7 bases from V and 0 bases from J, with 12 bases in between. This CDR3 comprises 15 residues. Each and every patient relapsed after autologous stem cell transplantation, and patients got differing brentuximab vedotin exposure. Classification of best responses gave complete response, partial response or progressive disease. On this clone: Its antigen is unidentified.

Clones were sequenced by immunoSEQ multiplex PCR, and TCRdb holds only the in-frame ones, with some missing. The sample shows 80,000 to 100,000 clones, around 81% of them seen only once. Regarding the study as a whole: Complete responders showed a baseline diversity that resembled the diversity of newly diagnosed patients. By C4D1 there was a significant rise in CD4+ TCR diversity but not in CD8+ TCR diversity.

This clonotype was sampled from a human donor with classical Hodgkin lymphoma. The sequenced sample was peripheral blood mononuclear cells (PBMCs), obtained before the second cycle of nivolumab. The rearrangement joins TRBV6-5 to TRBJ1-4, with D uncertain. CDR3 sequence (DNA): TGTGCCAGCAAGCTCGGTCCCTCAACTAATGAAAAACTGTTTTTT. This codes for CASKLGPSTNEKLFF.